Listed here are 4 T cell receptor beta chains from one sample, sequenced in a study of OX40 agonist ivuxolimab in advanced cancers. TCRdb's copy holds only in-frame clones and misses some; the assay was immunoSEQ multiplex PCR. The sample includes 45,000 to 75,000 clones, around 79% of them seen just once. Material: CD4+ or CD8+ T cells sorted from blood, obtained in a trial of the OX40 agonist ivuxolimab. The source of these receptors is an adult with an advanced solid tumor such as melanoma, head and neck, liver or kidney cancer.

This sequence joins TRBV7-9 and TRBJ1-5, with a weak D call TRBD1 (6 bases). CDR3 length equals 12 residues. The V and J ends lost 3 bases and 7 bases respectively, with 7 bases between them. Germline V CDR1 and CDR2: SEHNR, FQNEAQ (reference sequence). The DNA of the CDR3 is TGTGCCAGCAGCTTGGACAGCCAGCCCCAGCATTTT. It encodes CASSLDSQPQHF.

The V call is TRBV9, the J call TRBJ2-2; 8 nucleotides align to TRBD1. From germline, CDR1 is SGDLS and CDR2 YYNGEE. The CDR3 length is 16 residues. J gave up 1 base and V 5 bases, and 7 bases lay outside the gene matches. The CDR3 region is CASRDAGTGNTGELFF. The DNA for the CDR3 is TGTGCCAGCAGGGACGCCGGGACAGGGAACACCGGGGAGCTGTTTTTT.

The genes are TRBV13 and TRBJ2-1, with D possibly TRBD1 on 5 matching bases. The V gene lost 6 bases and the J gene lost 0 bases, with 15 bases spanning the gap. Germline V gives CDR1 PRHDT, CDR2 FYEKMQ (reference sequence). The CDR3 has 16 residues. The chain's CDR3 is CASSFFTGSSYNEQFF. As DNA, the CDR3 is TGTGCCAGCAGTTTCTTTACAGGTAGCTCCTACAATGAGCAGTTCTTC.

The V call is TRBV6-1, the J call TRBJ2-5; D is possibly TRBD2 (5 bases). The CDR3 contains 13 residues. V was clipped by 0 bases and J by 7 bases, with 9 bases between them. In germline, CDR1 is MNHNS, CDR2 SASEGT. CDR3 loop: CASSEASVGTQYF. The CDR3 region has the DNA TGTGCCAGCAGTGAAGCTAGCGTAGGGACCCAGTACTTC.